This TCR beta chain was captured in a study of T-cell memory formation after mild COVID-19 (dated by TCRdb to 2020 to 2022). About the investigation overall: Most TCR sequence clusters were specific to one of the two donors. Longitudinal TCRalpha and TCRbeta repertoire sequencing tracked T-cell clones expanding and contracting after mild COVID-19 in two donors. The cohort comprised two young, previously healthy adult volunteers, one female and one male. Summary of the overall study and its limitations: Only a couple of mild cases were covered by the study, and larger cohorts that include severe cases with pre-infection samples were considered necessary. Clones contracting from day 15 to 85 had balanced CD4/CD8 phenotypes, while a second wave expanding from day 15 to 37 was biased towards CD4+. SARS-CoV-2 specificity was not confirmed for the second-wave clones peaking on day 37. The detection of some responding clones in pre-infection memory suggests that pre-existing cross-reactive memory T cells joined the SARS-CoV-2 response. Contracting CD4+ clones were found mainly in CM and EM memory subsets, while CD8+ clones were enriched in EMRA.

Ficoll-Paque density gradient centrifugation was the method used to isolate PBMCs. These reads were obtained on an Illumina NovaSeq 6000. TCRalpha and TCRbeta cDNA libraries were built by 5'RACE with constant-segment primers, adding sample barcodes and unique molecular identifiers. RNA was extracted from every sample with Trizol reagent. Library amplification was performed in two PCR steps, and a second sample barcode and Illumina TruSeq adapters were introduced in the second step. The libraries were sequenced on an Illumina NovaSeq using 2 x 150 bp paired-end reads. The authors processed their data as follows. The reads were demultiplexed and collapsed into UMI-guided consensus sequences using migec v1.2.7. Using mixcr v2.1.11, the UMI consensuses were aligned to TRA and TRB V and J templates and assembled into clonotypes. A clonotype was counted as expanded or contracted only when both edgeR and NoisET called the clonotype significant, with the noise models trained on biological replicates. For edgeR calls, the cutoffs were a false discovery rate-adjusted p below 0.01 and a log2 fold-change threshold of 1. As an exploratory analysis of dynamics, max-normalized trajectories of the 1000 most abundant clonotypes were examined with PCA combined with hierarchical clustering. Separately sequenced CD4+ and CD8+ repertoires were used to assign a CD4 or CD8 phenotype to each responding clone. The public sequencing data were trimmed at Q25 with fastp and processed into clonotypes with MiXCR by TCRdb, which kept only in-frame beta chains. Identical CDR3 protein sequences are pooled into one entry, listed with their most common genes and DNA. Here the V and J calls rest on TCRdb's processing, not on the authors' analysis. The sample profile shows 250,000 to 300,000 distinct CDR3 sequences; around 15% of them were found once. More than 20% of the sample belongs to the ten largest clones.

This clonotype has a handful of counts. Its antigen is still unknown. Base qualities are missing; no much larger clone stands one base away. The CDR3 numbers 13 residues from cysteine through phenylalanine. CDR3 DNA only is kept here, 39 bases in frame from base 1. According to the germline V gene (reference sequence), CDR1 reads LNHDA and CDR2 reads SQIVND. The V and J ends are trimmed by 3 bases and 5 bases, leaving 7 bases between them. Material for sequencing was PBMCs or a T cell subset sorted from them (not recorded which). The sequence was obtained from a man younger than 30 who had mild COVID-19 (a few samples of this study predate the infection). The sample titles of this study are shuffled in the database, so cell type and time point are left out; the donor was told from shared clones. The rearrangement combines TRBV19 with TRBJ2-2; the D gene is unclear. The CDR3 region: CASSIVGTGELFF. The nucleotides read TGTGCCAGTAGTATTGTGGGGACCGGGGAGCTGTTTTTT.